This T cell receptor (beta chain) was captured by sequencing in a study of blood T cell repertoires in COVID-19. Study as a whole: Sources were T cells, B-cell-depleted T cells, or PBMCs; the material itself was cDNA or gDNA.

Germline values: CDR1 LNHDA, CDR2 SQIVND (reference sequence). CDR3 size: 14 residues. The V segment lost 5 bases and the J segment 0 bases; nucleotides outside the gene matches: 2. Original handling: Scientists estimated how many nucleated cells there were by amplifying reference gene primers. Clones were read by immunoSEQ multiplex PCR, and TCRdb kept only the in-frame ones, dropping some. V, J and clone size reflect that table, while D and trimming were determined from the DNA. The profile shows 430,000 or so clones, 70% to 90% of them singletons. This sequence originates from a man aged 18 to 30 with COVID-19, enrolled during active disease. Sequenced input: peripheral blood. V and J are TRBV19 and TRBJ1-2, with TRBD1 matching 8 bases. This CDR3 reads CASSAGGPNYGYTF. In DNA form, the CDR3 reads TGTGCCAGTAGTGCAGGGGGCCCTAACTATGGCTACACCTTC. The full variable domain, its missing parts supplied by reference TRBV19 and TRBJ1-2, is DGGITQSPKYLFRKEGQNVTLSCEQNLNHDAMYWYRQDPGQGLRLIYYSQIVNDFQKGDIAEGYSVSREKKESFPLTVTSAQKNPTAFYLCASSAGGPNYGYTFGSGTRLTVV.